This T cell receptor beta chain is drawn from a study of radiotherapy plus CTLA-4 blockade in lung cancer. V was pared by 0 bases and J by 8 bases, with 5 bases between. Germline V lookup: CDR1 MNHNY, CDR2 SVGAGI (reference sequence). The CDR3 is 12 amino acids. Method: immunoSEQ multiplex PCR; TCRdb's copy keeps in-frame clones and lacks some. The data show 65,000 to 100,000 clones, roughly 87% seen once. The starting material was peripheral blood, obtained from a patient treated with radiotherapy plus ipilimumab. The genes are TRBV6-6 and TRBJ2-1; D tentatively fits TRBD1 or TRBD2 (5 bases each). This clonotype was sampled from a human donor with non-small cell lung cancer who had stable disease on radiotherapy plus ipilimumab. CDR3 in DNA: TGTGCCAGCAGTTACTCGGGGGATGAGCAGTTCTTC. Its translation: CASSYSGDEQFF.